The 5 T cell receptor beta chains given below trace back to one sample, sequenced in a study of regulatory T cells in long-lasting Graves disease. In building TCR beta libraries, iRepertoire HTBI primers were used together with Arm-PCR of CDR3 regions. TCRdb reprocessed the multiplex PCR reads via MiXCR and lists one record per CDR3 protein. The data show a few hundred thousand distinct CDR3 sequences, approximately 21% seen once. Specified time point: persistent/refractory GD, antithyroid drugs over 5 years with positive TRAb. RNA extracted from PBMCs served as the sequencing template. The sequenced sample was peripheral blood mononuclear cells (PBMCs), obtained when the disease was refractory, from a patient treated with antithyroid drugs. These receptors were obtained from a female donor with Graves disease.

This clonotype appeared a few times. J is TRBJ1-1 and V is TRBV5-5, with D possibly being TRBD1 (6 bases). Germline V gives CDR1 SGHKS, CDR2 YYEKEE (reference sequence). V gave up 0 bases and J gave up 6 bases, with 12 bases separating them. The CDR3 length is 14 residues. The CDR3 here is CASSLGDTFSEAFF. CDR3 in DNA: TGTGCCAGCAGCTTGGGGGACACCTTTTCTGAAGCTTTCTTT.

This clonotype has ten or more counts. The J gene is TRBJ1-5, the V gene TRBV7-9; TRBD1 aligns across 7 bases. The ends lost 5 bases at V and 3 bases at J; junction bases unmatched: 4. Germline loops: CDR1 SEHNR, CDR2 FQNEAQ (reference sequence). This CDR3 is built from 14 residues. CDR3 sequence: CASSPTGYNQPQHF. The CDR3 DNA reads as TGTGCCAGCAGCCCGACAGGGTACAATCAGCCCCAGCATTTT. Together with reference TRBV7-9 and TRBJ1-5, the CDR3 gives the full variable domain: DTGVSQNPRHKITKRGQNVTFRCDPISEHNRLYWYRQTLGQGPEFLTYFQNEAQLEKSRLLSDRFSAERPKGSFSTLEIQRTEQGDSAMYLCASSPTGYNQPQHFGDGTRLSIL.

This clonotype was detected many times. This sequence joins TRBV12-3 or TRBV12-4 and TRBJ2-7, with TRBD2 identical over 12 bases. The trim removed 1 base at V and 0 bases at J, leaving 1 base unmatched. CDR3 length equals 16 residues. CDR3 sequence: CASSLGGLAGSYEQYF. The CDR3 DNA is TGTGCCAGCAGTTTAGGGGGACTAGCGGGCTCCTACGAGCAGTACTTC.

This clonotype was counted many times. CDR3 sequence reads: CASSFGEITEAFF. CDR3 nucleotides: TGTGCCAGCAGTTTTGGAGAAATCACTGAAGCTTTCTTT. The chain couples TRBV12-3 or TRBV12-4 to TRBJ1-1; D is undetermined. V dropped 3 bases and J dropped 4 bases, with 9 bases sitting between them. The CDR3 spans 13 residues.

This clonotype was observed a handful of times. The V call is TRBV9, the J call TRBJ2-7; D perhaps matches TRBD1 (7 bases). Germline-derived CDR1 and CDR2 are SGDLS and YYNGEE. The CDR3 extends over 15 amino acids. V was clipped by 2 bases and J by 7 bases, with 19 bases between them. This chain's CDR3 is CASSVGTVYGGEQYF. CDR3 nucleotides: TGTGCCAGCAGCGTGGGGACAGTCTACGGAGGGGAGCAGTACTTC.